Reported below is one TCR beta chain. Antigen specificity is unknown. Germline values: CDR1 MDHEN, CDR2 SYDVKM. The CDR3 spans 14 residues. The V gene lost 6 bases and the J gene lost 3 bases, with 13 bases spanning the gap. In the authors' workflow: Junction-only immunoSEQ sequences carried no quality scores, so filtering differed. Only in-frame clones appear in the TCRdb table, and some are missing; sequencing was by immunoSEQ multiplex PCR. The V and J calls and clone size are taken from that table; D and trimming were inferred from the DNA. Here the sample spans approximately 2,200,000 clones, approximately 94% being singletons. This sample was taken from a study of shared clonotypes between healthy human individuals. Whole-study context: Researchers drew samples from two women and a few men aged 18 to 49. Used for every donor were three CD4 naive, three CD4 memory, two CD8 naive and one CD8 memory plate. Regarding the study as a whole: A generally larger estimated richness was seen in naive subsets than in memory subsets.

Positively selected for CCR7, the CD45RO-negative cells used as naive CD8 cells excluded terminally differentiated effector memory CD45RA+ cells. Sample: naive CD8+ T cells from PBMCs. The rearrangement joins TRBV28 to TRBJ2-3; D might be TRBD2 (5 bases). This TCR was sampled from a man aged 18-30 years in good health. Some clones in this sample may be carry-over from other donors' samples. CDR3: CASRVGIGTDTQYF. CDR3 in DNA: TGTGCCAGCAGAGTCGGGATAGGGACAGATACGCAGTATTTT.